This entry lists 22 T cell receptor beta chains sequenced from one sample in a study of cytomegalovirus exposure and HLA in healthy donors. PCR employed 60 Vbeta and 13 Jbeta primers. The method was immunoSEQ multiplex PCR; TCRdb's version includes in-frame clones alone and lacks a portion of them. The data contain 150,000 to 250,000 clones, around 74% of them seen just once; the ten biggest clones take up less than 2%. Sequencing used PBMCs. These receptors all stem from a girl aged 5-17 years in good health and CMV-seropositive.

This clone was seen a single time. J is TRBJ1-6 and V is TRBV9, with 9 bases that match TRBD1. CDR3 length: 15 residues. V shed 0 bases, J shed 10 bases, and the junction held 5 bases outside the gene matches. From germline, CDR1 is SGDLS and CDR2 YYNGEE. The CDR3 sequence: CASSVATGQGSPLHF. The CDR3 DNA sequence: TGTGCCAGCAGCGTAGCAACGGGACAGGGATCACCCCTCCACTTT.

The chain joins TRBV7-8 to TRBJ1-4; 9 nucleotides agree with TRBD1. This CDR3 has 18 residues. CDR1 is SGHVS and CDR2 is FQNEAQ in the germline V gene. V lost 5 bases to trimming and J lost 0 bases; unmatched junction nucleotides: 10. For the CDR3, the DNA is TGTGCCAGCAGCGCGACAGGGGGTCTTTTACCAACTAATGAAAAACTGTTTTTT. This codes for CASSATGGLLPTNEKLFF.

V is TRBV7-6 and J is TRBJ1-2; D not resolved. The CDR3 loop spans 13 amino acids. Germline lookup yields CDR1 SGHVS and CDR2 FNYEAQ. Between the trimmed V and J ends, which lost 1 base and 6 bases, there was a span of 9 bases. CDR3 sequence reads: CASSLVTGNGYTF. In DNA form, the CDR3 reads TGTGCCAGCAGCTTAGTAACGGGGAATGGCTACACCTTC.

The chain carries TRBV9 and TRBJ2-3, with 9 positions matching TRBD1. Germline CDR1 and CDR2: SGDLS and YYNGEE. V lost 0 bases to trimming and J lost 2 bases; unmatched junction nucleotides: 4. The CDR3 length is 16 residues. The CDR3 DNA is TGTGCCAGCAGCGTAGACGGGACAGGGAACACAGATACGCAGTATTTT. It encodes CASSVDGTGNTDTQYF.

The chain joins TRBV2 to TRBJ1-5; a possible D gene is TRBD1 (6 bases). CDR1 is SNHLY, CDR2 FYNNEI, per germline. The ends were cut back, 6 bases at V and 11 bases at J, with 14 bases in the middle. The CDR3 is made up of 12 amino acids. The DNA for the CDR3 is TGTGCCAGCAGGATTTCACAGGGTTCCCAGCATTTT. It specifies CASRISQGSQHF.

Concerning this clone itself: Different DNA sequences within this sample yield the same CDR3. The J gene is TRBJ2-7, the V gene TRBV9; D is perhaps TRBD1 (5 bases). The germline gives CDR1 SGDLS, CDR2 YYNGEE. This CDR3 comprises 14 residues. V was clipped by 1 base and J by 0 bases, with 8 bases between them. The CDR3: CASSVQGASYEQYF. CDR3 DNA: TGTGCCAGCAGCGTACAGGGCGCCTCCTACGAGCAGTACTTC.

Regarding this clone: This same CDR3 is encoded by further DNA sequences in the sample. The chain joins TRBV5-6 to TRBJ2-5, with 8 positions matching TRBD2. The junction had 17 bases not matched to a gene; V was cut back by 5 bases and J by 5 bases. CDR3 length: 17 amino acids. The germline V gene encodes CDR1 SGHDT and CDR2 YYEEEE. The CDR3 nucleotides are TGTGCCAGCAGGAGTAAACCGGGACTAGGGGCCCGGGAGACCCAGTACTTC. Translation gives CASRSKPGLGARETQYF.

CDR3 nucleotides: TGTGCCAGCAGCCCGGGGGGAGGAGTCCAAGAGACCCAGTACTTC. It encodes CASSPGGGVQETQYF. The J gene is TRBJ2-5, the V gene TRBV11-3; TRBD2 aligns across 7 bases. The CDR3 is made up of 15 amino acids. The germline V gene has CDR1 SGHNT and CDR2 YENEEA. V was pared by 5 bases and J by 1 base, with 7 bases of the junction left unmatched.

The chain joins TRBV11-2 to TRBJ1-1, with 10 nucleotides matching TRBD1. This CDR3 has 15 amino acids. V lost 5 bases to trimming and J lost 6 bases; unmatched junction nucleotides: 9. Germline V gives CDR1 SGHAT, CDR2 FQNNGV. CDR3 sequence: CASSPSDRGLAEAFF. CDR3 bases: TGTGCCAGCAGCCCGTCAGACAGGGGGCTGGCTGAAGCTTTCTTT.

The chain couples TRBV4-3 to TRBJ2-7; tentatively, D is TRBD2 (7 bases). Germline CDR1 is LGHNA and CDR2 is YSLEER. Trimming removed 4 bases from V and 6 bases from J, with 19 bases in between. There are 15 residues in the CDR3. The CDR3 DNA is TGCGCCAGCAGCCTGGCCGGGGAGGGGGGGCTCGAGCAGTACTTC. Its protein is CASSLAGEGGLEQYF.

The chain recombines TRBV10-2 with TRBJ2-3; TRBD2 aligns across 14 bases. With V trimmed by 6 bases and J by 4 bases, 3 bases remained unmatched. CDR3 length: 15 amino acids. Looked up from germline, CDR1 is WSHSY and CDR2 is SAAADI. CDR3 coding DNA: TGCGCCAGCAGCGGACTAGCGGGGGGCGCAGATACGCAGTATTTT. This codes for CASSGLAGGADTQYF.

The rearrangement joins TRBV7-7 to TRBJ2-3; D is undetermined. The CDR3 contains 13 residues. Between the trimmed V and J ends, which lost 1 base and 5 bases, there was a span of 7 bases. Per the germline V gene, CDR1 is SSHAT and CDR2 is FNYEAQ (reference sequence). Written as DNA, the CDR3 is TGTGCCAGCAGCTTAGGGCGACTAGATACGCAGTATTTT. Protein sequence: CASSLGRLDTQYF.

J is TRBJ1-1 and V is TRBV6-1; D is unresolved. Trimming took 6 bases from V and 0 from J, leaving 8 bases between them. Germline V CDR1 and CDR2: MNHNS, SASEGT. The CDR3 is made up of 13 amino acids. CDR3 bases: TGTGCCAGCAGCGCGGCGGTGAACACTGAAGCTTTCTTT. Protein product: CASSAAVNTEAFF.

The chain has TRBV6-1 and TRBJ2-3, with a tentative D call TRBD2 (7 bases). The CDR3 has 13 residues. The germline CDR1 and CDR2 sequences are MNHNS and SASEGT. Written as DNA, the CDR3 is TGTGCAGGGGGGAGGGCAGGTGTAGATACGCAGTATTTT. Encoded protein: CAGGRAGVDTQYF.

The rearrangement uses TRBV11-2 and TRBJ2-7; 9 positions match TRBD2. Germline CDR1 reads SGHAT; CDR2 reads FQNNGV. V gave up 3 bases and J gave up 6 bases; unmatched junction bases: 3. The CDR3 is made up of 13 amino acids. Here the CDR3 reads CASSFVAGAEQYF. The CDR3 DNA reads as TGTGCCAGCAGCTTTGTAGCGGGAGCCGAGCAGTACTTC. Full variable domain (missing parts from reference TRBV11-2 and TRBJ2-7): EAGVAQSPRYKIIEKRQSVAFWCNPISGHATLYWYQQILGQGPKLLIQFQNNGVVDDSQLPKDRFSAERLKGVDSTLKIQPAKLEDSAVYLCASSFVAGAEQYFGPGTRLTVT.

The chain uses TRBV10-1 and TRBJ1-5; 8 positions match TRBD1. Germline loops: CDR1 WNHNN, CDR2 SYGVQD (reference sequence). The CDR3 runs to 12 residues. V lost 10 bases and J lost 4; bases outside the gene matches: 3. The CDR3 here is CATGQGNQPQHF. CDR3 sequence (DNA): TGCGCCACCGGACAGGGTAATCAGCCCCAGCATTTT.

The V and J genes are TRBV5-4 and TRBJ1-6, with 7 positions matching TRBD1. The V gene end was trimmed by 0 bases and the J gene end by 5 bases; junction bases not matched to a gene: 8. Germline lookup yields CDR1 SGHNT and CDR2 YYREEE (reference sequence). The CDR3 consists of 17 residues. The CDR3 reads CASSLVGGGANNSPLHF. The CDR3 nucleotides are TGTGCCAGCAGCTTGGTAGGAGGGGGCGCAAATAATTCACCCCTCCACTTT.

The CDR3 DNA reads TGTGCCAGTAGCCCGACAGGGCTAGTGAAGGCCGAGCAGTACTTC. Translated: CASSPTGLVKAEQYF. This chain joins TRBV27 and TRBJ2-7; 7 bases line up with TRBD1. The V gene end was trimmed by 9 bases and the J gene end by 6 bases; junction bases not matched to a gene: 17. The V gene's germline CDR1 is MNHEY and CDR2 SMNVEV (reference sequence). This CDR3 spans 15 amino acids.

The CDR3 spells CASSLAAYSGANVLTF. CDR3 in DNA: TGCGCCAGCAGCTTGGCCGCGTACTCAGGGGCCAACGTCCTGACTTTC. This chain joins TRBV5-1 and TRBJ2-6, with unresolved D. Germline V CDR1 and CDR2: SGHRS, YFSETQ. The CDR3 extends over 16 amino acids. Trimming removed 0 bases at V and 4 bases at J, with 11 bases between.

The chain uses TRBV7-2 and TRBJ1-2, with TRBD1 identical over 7 bases. Trimming removed 0 bases from V and 2 bases from J; junction bases left unmatched: 3. The CDR3 consists of 15 residues. Looked up from germline, CDR1 is SGHTA and CDR2 is FQGNSA. CDR3 loop: CASSLAAQGNYGYTF. CDR3 sequence (DNA): TGTGCCAGCAGCTTAGCGGCACAGGGGAACTATGGCTACACCTTC.

V and J are TRBV7-9 and TRBJ2-5, with 10 bases matching TRBD1. The CDR3 runs 17 residues. The V segment lost 1 base and the J segment 1 base; nucleotides outside the gene matches: 6. The germline V gene has CDR1 SEHNR and CDR2 FQNEAQ (reference sequence). The CDR3 sequence is CASSLVSGTGVQETQYF. As DNA, the CDR3 is TGTGCCAGCAGCTTAGTTTCGGGGACAGGGGTCCAAGAGACCCAGTACTTC.

This clone was seen only a few times. The V call is TRBV4-3, the J call TRBJ1-2; 8 nucleotides match TRBD1. CDR1 and CDR2 (germline): LGHNA, YSLEER. CDR3 length: 18 amino acids. V gave up 0 bases and J gave up 3 bases; unmatched junction bases: 12. CDR3 DNA: TGCGCCAGCAGCCAAGATTTTAGGACAGGGTCTCGTTACTATGGCTACACCTTC. This encodes CASSQDFRTGSRYYGYTF.